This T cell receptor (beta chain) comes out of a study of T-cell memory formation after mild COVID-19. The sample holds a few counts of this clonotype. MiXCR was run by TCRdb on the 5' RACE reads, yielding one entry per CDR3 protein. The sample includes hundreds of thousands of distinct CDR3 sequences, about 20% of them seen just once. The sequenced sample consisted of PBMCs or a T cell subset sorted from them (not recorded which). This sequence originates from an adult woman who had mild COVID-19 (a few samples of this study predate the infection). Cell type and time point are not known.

The CDR3 DNA sequence: TGTGCCAGCAGTTATGTAGCGAGCGTTGAGCAGTTCTTC. Translating it yields CASSYVASVEQFF. V usage is TRBV27 and J usage is TRBJ2-1, with D possibly matching TRBD2 (5 bases). CDR3 length: 13 amino acids. The V gene lost 4 bases and the J gene lost 9 bases, with 13 bases spanning the gap. Germline CDR1 MNHEY, CDR2 SMNVEV (reference sequence).